The text below deals with one T cell receptor (beta chain). Its antigen is unidentified. From germline, CDR1 is SGHTS and CDR2 YDEGEE. CDR3 length: 13 amino acids. V shed 5 bases, J shed 4 bases, and the junction held 5 bases outside the gene matches. The sample belongs to a study of vaccination and CD4 T cells after COVID-19. On the study more broadly: Median draw time for post-COVID samples was more than 80 days post-diagnosis (range 35 to 161).

Treatment denoted: approximately 9-day PBMC culture with coronavirus spike peptide pools or control peptides (ViraFEST assay). Oncomine TCR Beta short-read sequencing was applied to DNA from cultured CD4+ T cells. TCRdb reanalysed the PCR reads using MiXCR and keeps one entry per CDR3 protein. The sample records about 7,800 distinct CDR3 sequences, 60% being singletons. This clonotype was sampled from a human donor who had recovered from COVID-19. Sequencing was performed on CD4+ T cells from blood, cultured in vitro. V and J are TRBV5-8 and TRBJ1-1; 7 bases agree with TRBD1. For the CDR3, the DNA is TGTGCCAGCAGACTTACAGGGGCCACTGAAGCTTTCTTT. It specifies CASRLTGATEAFF.